The clone carrying this T cell receptor beta chain was detected once. Its antigen is as yet unknown. The data are from a study of Ad26.COV2.S vaccination and SARS-CoV-2 variants. Whole-study findings and limits: The breadth of spike-specific CD8+ and CD4+ T cell responses after vaccination was reportedly substantial.

Noted treatment: around 19 received Ad26.COV2.S at low or high dose, single or two shots; roughly five received placebo; per-sample allocation not given. Samples were taken on day 63 after the first vaccine or placebo injection. The repertoire was sequenced with immunoSEQ multiplex PCR; TCRdb's copy has only in-frame clones and lacks some. The sample holds around 450,000 clones, 80% to 90% seen once. V lost 9 bases, J lost 3 bases, and 3 bases stayed unmatched. The CDR3 loop spans 13 amino acids. Germline V lookup: CDR1 SGHDN, CDR2 FVKESK. This receptor was obtained from a person between 18 and 65 years old who received the Ad26.COV2.S COVID-19 vaccine or a placebo. The J gene is TRBJ2-3, the V gene TRBV14, with TRBD2 matching over 10 bases. This specimen was peripheral blood, taken in a trial of Ad26.COV2.S vaccine versus placebo. CDR3 sequence: CASSGRRTDTQYF. The CDR3 DNA is TGTGCCAGTAGCGGGAGGAGAACAGATACGCAGTATTTT. Looking up the rest from reference TRBV14 and TRBJ2-3 gives the full variable domain: EAGVTQFPSHSVIEKGQTVTLRCDPISGHDNLYWYRRVMGKEIKFLLHFVKESKQDESGMPNNRFLAERTGGTYSTLKVQPAELEDSGVYFCASSGRRTDTQYFGPGTRLTVL.